The following is a TCR beta chain sequence with its context. The antigen remains undetermined. This specimen comes from a study of T cell repertoires in cytomegalovirus infection. For the study at large: HLA-C-restricted CMV epitopes, recently identified, and well-studied HLA-B-restricted ones were used by the study. Overall study results and limits: Adding up the frequency of public TCR beta families identified people who carried CMV plus the relevant HLA. Across the ex vivo response, the dominant clonotypes were HLA-C-restricted CMV-specific TCR beta clonotypes.

TCRdb reanalysed the reads using MiXCR and keeps one entry per CDR3 protein. The repertoire holds about 69,000 distinct CDR3 sequences, with about 29% as singletons. The CDR3 spans 12 residues. Trimming left V 0 bases short and J 7 bases short, with 7 bases between. CDR1 and CDR2 from the germline V gene are GTSNPN and SVGIG (reference sequence). The J gene is TRBJ2-1, the V gene TRBV30; D remains unclear. The starting material was CD8+ T cells from cultured PBMCs, obtained from culture after CMV antigen stimulation. The source of this sequence is a human donor in good health (CMV status not recorded). Some clones in this sample may be carry-over from other donors' samples. The CDR3 DNA is TGTGCCTGGAGTGTATCCAAAAATGAGCAGTTCTTC. Its translation is CAWSVSKNEQFF. The whole variable domain, remainder taken from reference TRBV30 and TRBJ2-1, is SQTIHQWPATLVQPVGSPLSLECTVEGTSNPNLYWYRQAAGRGLQLLFYSVGIGQISSEVPQNLSASRPQDRQFILSSKKLLLSDSGFYLCAWSVSKNEQFFGPGTRLTVL.